The entry below describes one T cell receptor (beta chain). What it binds is unknown. This entry is derived from a study of vaccination and CD4 T cells after COVID-19. Findings and caveats of the study: A median around 90% of convalescent patients' SARS-CoV-2-reactive clones emerged only after vaccination.

Trimming shortened V by 4 bases and J by 5 bases, and 18 bases separated the two germline ends. The CDR3 loop spans 15 amino acids. Cultured CD4+ T-cell DNA underwent Oncomine TCR Beta short-read sequencing. Via MiXCR, TCRdb re-called the PCR reads, giving one row per CDR3 protein. Among about 19,000 distinct CDR3 sequences, less than 70% were seen once, and the ten largest hold about 7%. Treatment described: roughly 11-day PBMC culture with coronavirus spike peptide pools or control peptides (ViraFEST assay). Each well received some 2.1 million PBMCs, cultured with roughly 9.5 IU/ml IL-2 and roughly 10 ug/ml peptide pools. Each of days 3 and 7 saw half the medium replaced by fresh IL-2 medium.

This chain links TRBV23-1 with TRBJ2-7; D is undetermined. TRBV23-1 carries the ORF label, with uncertain function. The clonotype was recovered from a human donor who had recovered from COVID-19. The specimen sequenced was CD4+ T cells from blood, cultured in vitro. CDR3 DNA sequence: TGCGCCAGCAGTCTTAGTCGAGGATTCGACAACGAGCAGTACTTC. Translating it yields CASSLSRGFDNEQYF.